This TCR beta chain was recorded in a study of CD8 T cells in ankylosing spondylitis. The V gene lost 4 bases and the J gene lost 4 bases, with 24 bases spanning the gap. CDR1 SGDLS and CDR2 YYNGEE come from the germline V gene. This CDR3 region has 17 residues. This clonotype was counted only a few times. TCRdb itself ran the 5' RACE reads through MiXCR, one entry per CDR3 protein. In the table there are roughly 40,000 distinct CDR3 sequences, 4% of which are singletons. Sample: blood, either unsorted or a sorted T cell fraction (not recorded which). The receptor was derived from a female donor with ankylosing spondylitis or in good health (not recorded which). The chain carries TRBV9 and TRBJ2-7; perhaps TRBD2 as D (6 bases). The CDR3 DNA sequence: TGTGCCAGCAGCTTTACGGGACTCCCCCCCTTTGCGTACGAGCAGTACTTC. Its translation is CASSFTGLPPFAYEQYF.